This is a list of T cell receptor beta chains from one sample in a study of CD8 T cells in ankylosing spondylitis. MiXCR was run by TCRdb on the 5' RACE reads, yielding one entry per CDR3 protein. The sample includes 250,000 to 300,000 distinct CDR3 sequences, 20% of them seen just once. Sequenced material: blood, either unsorted or a sorted T cell fraction (not recorded which). The receptors shown here come from a male donor with ankylosing spondylitis or in good health (not recorded which). CDR3s include the opening cysteine and the closing phenylalanine or tryptophan. Each record gives: clone size, CDR3 length, V gene, J gene, D gene, CDR3 DNA, CDR3 protein. A D gene is named only where the DNA matches it firmly. Size is omitted from some rows. Given values are once, few, many or a class for expanded clones.

abundance: few; len: 12; v_gene: TRBV18; j_gene: TRBJ1-2; d_gene: NA; CDR3nt: TGTGCCAGCTCACCAGAGAACTATGGCTACACCTTC; CDR3aa: CASSPENYGYTF
abundance: NA; len: 14; v_gene: TRBV20-1; j_gene: TRBJ1-5; d_gene: TRBD1; CDR3nt: TGCAGTGCTAGGTCCGCAGGGGGGAATCAGCCCCAGCATTTT; CDR3aa: CSARSAGGNQPQHF
abundance: NA; len: 13; v_gene: TRBV9; j_gene: TRBJ1-1; d_gene: NA; CDR3nt: TGTGCCAGCAGTGCCTATATGGGCCACGAAGCTTTCTTT; CDR3aa: CASSAYMGHEAFF
abundance: NA; len: 16; v_gene: TRBV18; j_gene: TRBJ2-2; d_gene: NA; CDR3nt: TGTGCCAGCTCGCGCGGGACCGCAGTGAACACCGGGGAGCTGTTTTTT; CDR3aa: CASSRGTAVNTGELFF
abundance: once; len: 16; v_gene: TRBV25-1; j_gene: TRBJ2-2; d_gene: NA; CDR3nt: TGTGCCAGCAGTGACCAGAGAACAACGAACACCGGGGAGCTGTTTTTT; CDR3aa: CASSDQRTTNTGELFF
abundance: few; len: 13; v_gene: TRBV27; j_gene: TRBJ2-5; d_gene: NA; CDR3nt: TGTGCCAGCAGACAAACTGGGATGGGGACCCAGTACTTC; CDR3aa: CASRQTGMGTQYF
abundance: NA; len: 12; v_gene: TRBV20-1; j_gene: TRBJ2-3; d_gene: NA; CDR3nt: TGCGCCGGTGACCGGGACACAGATACGCAGTATTTT; CDR3aa: CAGDRDTDTQYF
abundance: few; len: 15; v_gene: TRBV7-8; j_gene: TRBJ2-3; d_gene: NA; CDR3nt: TGTGCCAGCAGCTCCGAAGCGAGAAGGGGAGATACGCAGTATTTT; CDR3aa: CASSSEARRGDTQYF
abundance: NA; len: 15; v_gene: TRBV12-3/TRBV12-4; j_gene: TRBJ2-1; d_gene: NA; CDR3nt: TGTGCCAGCAGCACCATGGCCTTGGGGTACAATGAGCAGTTCTTC; CDR3aa: CASSTMALGYNEQFF
abundance: NA; len: 17; v_gene: TRBV20-1; j_gene: TRBJ2-4; d_gene: NA; CDR3nt: TGCAGTGCTAGATCCGGGAGAGTTATAATCGCCAAAAACATTCAGTACTTC; CDR3aa: CSARSGRVIIAKNIQYF
abundance: NA; len: 13; v_gene: TRBV2; j_gene: TRBJ2-5; d_gene: NA; CDR3nt: TGTGCCAGCAGCCTTTATTCGCAAGAGACCCAGTACTTC; CDR3aa: CASSLYSQETQYF
abundance: NA; len: 12; v_gene: TRBV18; j_gene: TRBJ1-5; d_gene: NA; CDR3nt: TGTGCCAGCTCACGACAGAATCAGCCCCAGCATTTT; CDR3aa: CASSRQNQPQHF
abundance: NA; len: 15; v_gene: TRBV7-6; j_gene: TRBJ2-3; d_gene: NA; CDR3nt: TGTGCCAGCAGCTTAGTGCGGGGATACACAGATACGCAGTATTTT; CDR3aa: CASSLVRGYTDTQYF
abundance: NA; len: 16; v_gene: TRBV27; j_gene: TRBJ1-2; d_gene: NA; CDR3nt: TGTGCCAGCAGTTGGCGGGGGGAGGTCCGCGATCGTGGCTACACCTTC; CDR3aa: CASSWRGEVRDRGYTF
abundance: NA; len: 12; v_gene: TRBV15; j_gene: TRBJ1-2; d_gene: NA; CDR3nt: TGTGCCACCAGCAGAGACCAAGGGGGCTACACCTTC; CDR3aa: CATSRDQGGYTF
abundance: many; len: 14; v_gene: TRBV29-1; j_gene: TRBJ2-2; d_gene: NA; CDR3nt: TGCAGCGTTGGACAGACTACGAACACCGGGGAGCTGTTTTTT; CDR3aa: CSVGQTTNTGELFF
abundance: few; len: 14; v_gene: TRBV6-1; j_gene: TRBJ1-3; d_gene: NA; CDR3nt: TGTGCCAGCAGACAAACAGGGTCTGGAAACACCATATATTTT; CDR3aa: CASRQTGSGNTIYF
abundance: NA; len: 15; v_gene: TRBV19; j_gene: TRBJ1-1; d_gene: TRBD1; CDR3nt: TGTGCCAGTAGTATCTCAGGGACAGGCCCCGGTGTAGCTTTCTTT; CDR3aa: CASSISGTGPGVAFF
abundance: many; len: 14; v_gene: TRBV28; j_gene: TRBJ2-5; d_gene: TRBD2; CDR3nt: TGTGCCAGCAGCCTTCCCCTAGCGGGGGAGACCCAGTACTTC; CDR3aa: CASSLPLAGETQYF
abundance: few; len: 14; v_gene: TRBV7-3; j_gene: TRBJ1-1; d_gene: NA; CDR3nt: TGTGCCAGCAGCTTAACGGGACACCGCACTGAAGCTTTCTTT; CDR3aa: CASSLTGHRTEAFF
abundance: few; len: 12; v_gene: TRBV7-2; j_gene: TRBJ2-5; d_gene: NA; CDR3nt: TGTGCCAGCAGTGTGGGGATGGAGACCCAGTACTTC; CDR3aa: CASSVGMETQYF
abundance: few; len: 14; v_gene: TRBV5-1; j_gene: TRBJ1-5; d_gene: NA; CDR3nt: TGCGCCAGCAGCAAAGGGGAATTCGGGCAGCCCCAGCATTTT; CDR3aa: CASSKGEFGQPQHF
abundance: many; len: 15; v_gene: TRBV9; j_gene: TRBJ1-5; d_gene: NA; CDR3nt: TGTGCCAGCAGTCCAGACGGCAGGCAAGGTCAGCCCCAGCATTTT; CDR3aa: CASSPDGRQGQPQHF
abundance: NA; len: 15; v_gene: TRBV5-1; j_gene: TRBJ1-3; d_gene: NA; CDR3nt: TGCGCCAGCAGCTTGGACAGTGCCTCTGGAAACACCATATATTTT; CDR3aa: CASSLDSASGNTIYF
abundance: NA; len: 17; v_gene: TRBV6-1; j_gene: TRBJ2-1; d_gene: TRBD1; CDR3nt: TGTGCCAGCAGCCTCTTCCAGACAGGGGCAATTTACAATGAGCAGTTCTTC; CDR3aa: CASSLFQTGAIYNEQFF
abundance: NA; len: 16; v_gene: TRBV24-1; j_gene: TRBJ1-5; d_gene: NA; CDR3nt: TGTGCCACCAGTGATACCCTTTTGGGTAGCAATCAGCCCCAGCATTTT; CDR3aa: CATSDTLLGSNQPQHF
abundance: NA; len: 13; v_gene: TRBV6-1; j_gene: TRBJ1-6; d_gene: NA; CDR3nt: TGTGCCAGCAGTAGTGCTCAGGGGACACCCCTCCACTTT; CDR3aa: CASSSAQGTPLHF
abundance: NA; len: 15; v_gene: TRBV21-1; j_gene: TRBJ2-5; d_gene: NA; CDR3nt: TGTGCCAGCAGCAAAGGGGCAGGAGACCGAGAGACCCAGTACTTC; CDR3aa: CASSKGAGDRETQYF
abundance: many; len: 17; v_gene: TRBV12-3/TRBV12-4; j_gene: TRBJ2-3; d_gene: TRBD2; CDR3nt: TGTGCCAGCAGGGCGAGCGGGGTATCGGACGACACAGATACGCAGTATTTT; CDR3aa: CASRASGVSDDTDTQYF
abundance: NA; len: 11; v_gene: TRBV12-3/TRBV12-4; j_gene: TRBJ1-2; d_gene: NA; CDR3nt: TGTGCCAGCAGTTTGGTCCATGGCTACACCTTC; CDR3aa: CASSLVHGYTF
abundance: few; len: 14; v_gene: TRBV9; j_gene: TRBJ2-3; d_gene: NA; CDR3nt: TGTGCCAGCAGCCAATTCGTGGGCACAGATACGCAGTATTTT; CDR3aa: CASSQFVGTDTQYF
abundance: NA; len: 15; v_gene: TRBV28; j_gene: TRBJ2-4; d_gene: NA; CDR3nt: TGTGCCAGCTTTTCTCCTGGCTTATCGGAAAACATTCAGTACTTC; CDR3aa: CASFSPGLSENIQYF
abundance: few; len: 14; v_gene: TRBV5-5; j_gene: TRBJ2-4; d_gene: TRBD2; CDR3nt: TGTGCCAGCAGCTCCGGGGAGGGCCAAAACATTCAGTACTTC; CDR3aa: CASSSGEGQNIQYF
abundance: few; len: 16; v_gene: TRBV3-1; j_gene: TRBJ2-1; d_gene: NA; CDR3nt: TGTGCCAGCAGCCAAGTTCGCGGGACAAATTACAATGAGCAGTTCTTC; CDR3aa: CASSQVRGTNYNEQFF
abundance: NA; len: 13; v_gene: TRBV5-1; j_gene: TRBJ1-1; d_gene: TRBD1; CDR3nt: TGCGCCAGCAGCTCCGGACAGGGCTTTGAAGCTTTCTTT; CDR3aa: CASSSGQGFEAFF
abundance: NA; len: 13; v_gene: TRBV7-6; j_gene: TRBJ2-2; d_gene: NA; CDR3nt: TGTGCCAGCAGAGGGGTTTACGCCGGGGAGCTGTTTTTT; CDR3aa: CASRGVYAGELFF
abundance: NA; len: 15; v_gene: TRBV12-3/TRBV12-4; j_gene: TRBJ2-5; d_gene: TRBD1; CDR3nt: TGTGCCAGCAACCTGGGACAGGGGAATGTAGAGACCCAGTACTTC; CDR3aa: CASNLGQGNVETQYF
abundance: many; len: 14; v_gene: TRBV20-1; j_gene: TRBJ1-1; d_gene: NA; CDR3nt: TGCAGTGCTAGAGACGTGGGGGGGCACACTGAAGCTTTCTTT; CDR3aa: CSARDVGGHTEAFF
abundance: once; len: 16; v_gene: TRBV5-1; j_gene: TRBJ2-2; d_gene: NA; CDR3nt: TGCGCCAGCAGCCCGTCGGTTGGGGGATCGGGCGGGGAGCTGTTTTTT; CDR3aa: CASSPSVGGSGGELFF
abundance: NA; len: 15; v_gene: TRBV29-1; j_gene: TRBJ1-1; d_gene: NA; CDR3nt: TGCAGCGTTGGGGGCCAAAGGGCCGTTGGCACTGAAGCTTTCTTT; CDR3aa: CSVGGQRAVGTEAFF
abundance: NA; len: 14; v_gene: TRBV25-1; j_gene: TRBJ1-1; d_gene: TRBD1; CDR3nt: TGTGCCAGCAGTGGGACAGGGGGCCAGACTGAAGCTTTCTTT; CDR3aa: CASSGTGGQTEAFF
abundance: NA; len: 15; v_gene: TRBV24-1; j_gene: TRBJ1-1; d_gene: TRBD1; CDR3nt: TGTGCCACCAGAAAATCCGGACAGGCGAACACTGAAGCTTTCTTT; CDR3aa: CATRKSGQANTEAFF
abundance: many; len: 15; v_gene: TRBV6-1; j_gene: TRBJ1-5; d_gene: NA; CDR3nt: TGTGCCAGCCGATTGACTGACAATAGCAATCAGCCCCAGCATTTT; CDR3aa: CASRLTDNSNQPQHF
abundance: NA; len: 14; v_gene: TRBV7-2; j_gene: TRBJ1-2; d_gene: NA; CDR3nt: TGTGCCAGCAGCGGTTCGGCAGTGGGCTATGGCTACACCTTC; CDR3aa: CASSGSAVGYGYTF
abundance: few; len: 16; v_gene: TRBV5-6; j_gene: TRBJ2-1; d_gene: TRBD2; CDR3nt: TGTGCCAGCAGCCCCTCCGTCCTAGCGGGATACAATGAGCAGTTCTTC; CDR3aa: CASSPSVLAGYNEQFF
abundance: NA; len: 14; v_gene: TRBV11-2; j_gene: TRBJ1-2; d_gene: NA; CDR3nt: TGTGCCAGCAGCTTAGCGCCGGGAAACTATGGCTACACCTTC; CDR3aa: CASSLAPGNYGYTF
abundance: NA; len: 15; v_gene: TRBV14; j_gene: TRBJ1-1; d_gene: NA; CDR3nt: TGTGCCAGCAGCCAACAGGCAGGTCTTAACACTGAAGCTTTCTTT; CDR3aa: CASSQQAGLNTEAFF